Below, 25 T cell receptor beta chains from the same sample are listed, as sequenced in a study of regulatory T cells in long-lasting Graves disease. As to time point: persistent/refractory GD, antithyroid drugs over 5 years with positive TRAb. Following extraction of RNA from PBMCs, that RNA was used to make the TCR library. Through Arm-PCR of CDR3 regions and iRepertoire HTBI primers, TCR beta libraries were built. TCRdb used MiXCR to reprocess the multiplex PCR reads, holding one entry per CDR3 protein. The table has fewer than 550,000 distinct CDR3 sequences, approximately 21% seen once; the top ten hold around 7%. The sequencing here drew on peripheral blood mononuclear cells (PBMCs), taken when the disease was refractory, from a patient treated with antithyroid drugs. The receptors were sampled from a female donor with Graves disease.

Comments on this clonotype: This may be a read error, as it is one base from a much larger clone. The V gene is TRBV6-2 or TRBV6-3, the J gene TRBJ2-7, with D uncertain. Germline values: CDR1 MNHEY, CDR2 SVGEGT. The CDR3 is 16 amino acids. CDR3 loop: CASRFPSPAGSYERYF. CDR3 bases: TGTGCCAGCAGGTTCCCATCACCCGCCGGCTCCTACGAGCGGTACTTC.

The chain joins TRBV4-3 to TRBJ1-5; maybe TRBD1 (5 bases). Per germline, CDR1 LGHNA and CDR2 YSLEER. There are 15 residues in the CDR3. Trimming took 1 base from V and 7 from J, leaving 14 bases between them. The CDR3 DNA reads TGCGCCAGCAGCCAAGGTATAGGGACCAGACAGCCCCAGCATTTT. This gives the protein CASSQGIGTRQPQHF.

CDR3 residues: CASSYSNLARGAAQNTQYF. CDR3 DNA: TGTGCCAGCAGTTACTCGAATCTTGCTCGCGGAGCCGCACAAAATACGCAGTATTTT. V and J are TRBV6-2 or TRBV6-3 and TRBJ2-3; unclear D gene. Trimming removed 0 bases from V and 7 bases from J, with 26 bases in between. The CDR3 loop spans 19 amino acids. Germline V gene lookup returns CDR1 MNHEY and CDR2 SVGEGT.

In this sample, this clonotype turned up a few times. The chain employs TRBV9 and TRBJ2-5; no clear D gene. V shed 2 bases and J shed 4 bases, with 18 bases lying between them. Germline CDR1 SGDLS, CDR2 YYNGEE. CDR3 length: 16 residues. CDR3: CASSVRTTGDGETQYF. DNA for the CDR3: TGTGCCAGCAGCGTTCGTACGACTGGCGACGGAGAGACCCAGTACTTC.

Many counts were recorded for this clonotype. The gene calls are TRBV12-3 or TRBV12-4 and TRBJ2-4; D is undetermined. Between the trimmed V and J ends, which lost 4 bases and 9 bases, there was a span of 16 bases. This CDR3 comprises 14 residues. The chain's CDR3 is CASSSTPTLGIQYF. The CDR3 DNA reads as TGTGCCAGCAGTTCTACTCCGACCCTAGGCATTCAGTACTTC.

This clonotype has more than one count but fewer than ten. The J gene is TRBJ2-2, the V gene TRBV7-3; no firm D call. The CDR3 sequence is 15 residues long. Germline CDR1 SGHTA, CDR2 FQGTGA. Trimming left V 2 bases short and J 0 bases short, with 7 bases between. CDR3 sequence (DNA): TGTGCCAGCAGCTTAGAGGCAGCGAACACCGGGGAGCTGTTTTTT. Protein: CASSLEAANTGELFF.

This clonotype occurred many times. This rearrangement joins TRBV6-1 to TRBJ1-4; D possibly corresponds to TRBD1 (6 bases). Per the germline V gene, CDR1 is MNHNS and CDR2 is SASEGT. The CDR3 totals 13 residues. V was clipped by 6 bases and J by 10 bases, with 15 bases between them. The CDR3 nucleotides are TGTGCCAGCAGAGACAGGATGGGGGGAAAACTGTTTTTT. It translates to CASRDRMGGKLFF.

A remark on this clonotype: A read error is possible here, since a much larger clone lies one base away. This chain joins TRBV28 and TRBJ2-4; D perhaps matches TRBD1 (6 bases). The end of the DNA aligns better with TRBJ2-1, so the J call may be wrong. The CDR3 runs 16 residues. Germline CDR1 and CDR2: MDHEN and SYDVKM. CDR3 residues: CASTPWGLAHAYEQFF. CDR3 nucleotide sequence: TGTGCCAGCACTCCTTGGGGGCTAGCTCACGCCTACGAGCAGTTCTTC.

This clonotype was detected many times. This chain joins TRBV12-5 and TRBJ1-6, with TRBD1 identical over 9 bases. CDR1 is LGHNT, CDR2 FRNRAP, per germline. V shed 6 bases, J shed 9 bases, and the junction held 6 bases outside the gene matches. The length of the CDR3 is 14 residues. The CDR3 DNA reads as TGTGCTAGTGGCCCCGGGACAGGGACTTCACCCCTCCACTTT. The encoded protein is CASGPGTGTSPLHF. The variable domain in full, with the rest retrieved from reference TRBV12-5 and TRBJ1-6, is DARVTQTPRHKVTEMGQEVTMRCQPILGHNTVFWYRQTMMQGLELLAYFRNRAPLDDSGMPKDRFSAEMPDATLATLKIQPSEPRDSAVYFCASGPGTGTSPLHFGNGTRLTVT.

This clonotype was recorded many times. J is TRBJ2-7 and V is TRBV27, with 10 bases matching TRBD1. V lost 2 bases and J lost 7; bases outside the gene matches: 2. CDR1 is MNHEY, CDR2 SMNVEV, per germline (reference sequence). The CDR3 contains 13 residues. CDR3 sequence reads: CASSLGQGGEQYF. In DNA form, the CDR3 reads TGTGCCAGCAGTTTAGGACAGGGGGGGGAGCAGTACTTC.

The gene calls are TRBV20-1 and TRBJ1-3, with a tentative D call TRBD1 (5 bases). The V gene's germline CDR1 is DFQATT and CDR2 SNEGSKA (reference sequence). V lost 0 bases to trimming and J lost 0 bases, with 18 bases between them. The CDR3 totals 18 residues. The CDR3: CSARDYGGNHFSGNTIYF. The CDR3 DNA reads TGCAGTGCTAGAGATTACGGGGGGAATCACTTCTCTGGAAACACCATATATTTT.

The sample holds many counts of this clonotype. This sequence joins TRBV29-1 and TRBJ1-2; the D gene is possibly TRBD1 (6 bases). The CDR3 sequence is 12 residues long. From germline, CDR1 is SQVTM and CDR2 ANQGSEA. Deletions cut 1 base from V and 7 bases from J, with 10 bases between. DNA for the CDR3: TGCAGCGTTGAAGCGGGGGCGGGTGGCTACACCTTC. Its translation is CSVEAGAGGYTF.

The chain joins TRBV3-1 to TRBJ2-7, with TRBD2 as a possible D gene (5 bases). Germline CDR1 reads LGHDT; CDR2 reads YNNKEL (reference sequence). The V end was cut by 4 bases, the J end by 7 bases, with 14 bases between. The CDR3 length is 13 residues. CDR3 residues: CASSPRLRGEQYF. The CDR3 coding sequence is TGTGCCAGCAGCCCTCGACTTCGGGGAGAGCAGTACTTC.

In DNA, the CDR3 is TGTGCCAGCAGCGAGGACAGGAGCGTACAGCCCCAGCATTTT. Amino acids: CASSEDRSVQPQHF. The chain couples TRBV7-2 to TRBJ1-5; 7 positions agree with TRBD1. This CDR3 is 14 amino acids long. Looked up from germline, CDR1 is SGHTA and CDR2 is FQGNSA. V lost 5 bases, J lost 7 bases, and 8 bases stayed unmatched.

This chain links TRBV30 with TRBJ1-1; D possibly corresponds to TRBD1 (5 bases). Germline values: CDR1 GTSNPN, CDR2 SVGIG (reference sequence). The V end lost 0 bases, the J end lost 6 bases, and 8 bases lay between the germline ends. This CDR3 contains 12 residues. The CDR3 nucleotides are TGTGCCTGGAGTGTTGGGGGGGCTGAAGCTTTCTTT. It is translated as CAWSVGGAEAFF.

This clonotype has at least ten counts. The chain joins TRBV20-1 to TRBJ1-5; TRBD1 matches at 8 bases. The CDR3 loop spans 14 amino acids. Germline CDR1 DFQATT, CDR2 SNEGSKA (reference sequence). Unmatched junction bases numbered 8, after V lost 6 bases and J lost 4 bases. In nucleotides, the CDR3 is TGCAGTGCCGCAGGGACAGGCGATAATCAGCCCCAGCATTTT. It is translated as CSAAGTGDNQPQHF.

At least ten counts were recorded for this clonotype. The chain combines TRBV2 with TRBJ1-5, with a tentative D call TRBD1 (6 bases). Germline V CDR1 and CDR2: SNHLY, FYNNEI. The CDR3 length is 16 residues. V lost 0 bases and J 6 bases, leaving 15 bases between the germline ends. This CDR3 reads CASSEALPGAGQPQHF. As DNA, the CDR3 is TGTGCCAGCAGTGAAGCGTTGCCGGGGGCGGGTCAGCCCCAGCATTTT.

This clonotype was counted many times. This chain connects TRBV11-1 to TRBJ1-1; D unresolved. Germline V gene lookup returns CDR1 SGHAT and CDR2 FQDESV (reference sequence). Trimming removed 4 bases from V and 5 bases from J, with 17 bases in between. The CDR3 consists of 15 residues. The CDR3 region has the DNA TGTGCCAGCAGCTCGGCTCCCGGGGAGCGGACTGAAGCTTTCTTT. The encoded protein is CASSSAPGERTEAFF.

This clonotype occurred a few times. The chain couples TRBV20-1 to TRBJ2-5; D remains unclear. The CDR3 has 15 amino acids. Trimming took off 6 bases at V and 3 bases at J, with 20 bases between the two ends. Germline values: CDR1 DFQATT, CDR2 SNEGSKA (reference sequence). The CDR3 here is CSATVRYSEKETQYF. The CDR3 bases are TGCAGTGCCACCGTGAGGTACAGTGAAAAAGAGACCCAGTACTTC.

A note on this clonotype: With a much larger clone just one base away, this may be a read error. The genes are TRBV16 and TRBJ2-7; no reliable D call. This CDR3 contains 14 residues. The ends were cut back, 4 bases at V and 7 bases at J, with 17 bases in the middle. The germline V gene has CDR1 KGHSY and CDR2 FQNENV. CDR3 coding DNA: TGTGCCAGCAGCCCGCTAAGCGACGTTAGGGAGCAGTACTTC. Its translation is CASSPLSDVREQYF.

This clonotype was picked up many times. The rearrangement uses TRBV6-5 and TRBJ1-2, with D possibly matching TRBD1 (6 bases). This CDR3 spans 13 amino acids. Per the germline V gene, CDR1 is MNHEY and CDR2 is SVGAGI. Trimming took off 2 bases at V and 8 bases at J, with 12 bases between the two ends. For the CDR3, the DNA is TGTGCCAGCAGTTACACCGACAGGAGCGGCTACACCTTC. This translates into CASSYTDRSGYTF.

Concerning this clonotype itself: A much bigger clone sits one base away, suggesting this may be a read error. CDR3 in DNA: TGTGCCAGCCGTTCCGACCGTTATAGCAATCAGCCCCAGCATTTT. It is translated as CASRSDRYSNQPQHF. This chain uses TRBV12-3 or TRBV12-4 with TRBJ1-5; D unclear. The CDR3 runs 15 residues. The V end lost 8 bases, the J end lost 0 bases, and 14 bases lay between the germline ends.

This clonotype was counted only a few times. V usage is TRBV3-1 and J usage is TRBJ1-1, with D perhaps matching TRBD1 (6 bases). This CDR3 contains 14 residues. The ends were cut back, 2 bases at V and 6 bases at J, with 13 bases in the middle. Germline-derived CDR1 and CDR2 are LGHDT and YNNKEL (reference sequence). The CDR3 region has the DNA TGTGCCAGCAGCCAAACAGGGTCCGAAGCTGAAGCTTTCTTT. Protein: CASSQTGSEAEAFF.

A single count supports this clonotype. The chain couples TRBV6-1 to TRBJ2-7, with D uncertain. Trimming shortened V by 6 bases and J by 3 bases, and 12 bases separated the two germline ends. This CDR3 comprises 13 residues. Germline assignment: CDR1 MNHNS and CDR2 SASEGT. CDR3 coding DNA: TGTGCCAGCAGCTATGGACCAAACTACGAGCAGTACTTC. Its translation: CASSYGPNYEQYF.

This clonotype was observed at least ten times. The chain employs TRBV10-3 and TRBJ1-2, with D perhaps matching TRBD1 (6 bases). Germline V gives CDR1 ENHRY, CDR2 SYGVKD. This CDR3 has 13 residues. V shed 3 bases and J shed 6 bases, with 11 bases lying between them. DNA of the CDR3: TGTGCCATCAGTGAAGGGACAAGTGATGGCTACACCTTC. This sequence encodes CAISEGTSDGYTF.